This TCR beta chain appears in the sequencing data of a study of neurological immune-mediated disorders. Study-level points and caveats: None of the CDR3 amino acid sequences of expanded clones recurred across subjects, suggesting private repertoires in all groups.

Germline assignment: CDR1 SGHRS and CDR2 YFSETQ. The germline V and J ends were trimmed by 3 bases and 0 bases, with 13 bases remaining between them. The CDR3 is made up of 15 amino acids. Synthesis of cDNA was carried out by template-switch 5'RACE. The reaction used 10-nucleotide random UMIs. TCRdb re-analysed the 5' RACE reads in MiXCR, keeping a single row per CDR3 protein. The sample includes 53,000 or so distinct CDR3 sequences, roughly 13% seen only once; the top ten take 9.5% to 12%. This clonotype has a count of ten or more. Its antigen is unidentified. The unsorted libraries originated from 2 million PBMCs that had been stored at -80 C.

V usage is TRBV5-1 and J usage is TRBJ2-7, with D possibly TRBD1 on 6 matching bases. The TCR sequence derives from a woman aged 60 to 75 with HTLV-1-associated myelopathy (HAM/TSP). The source material was PBMCs. DNA for the CDR3: TGCGCCAGCAGCTCCGGCGACAGGAGCTCCTACGAGCAGTACTTC. This sequence encodes CASSSGDRSSYEQYF.